This TCR beta chain was sequenced during a study of human thymus T cells. Donor material was obtained from healthy Finnish infants undergoing corrective surgery for congenital heart defects. An approximately 0.45-1 mL peripheral blood aliquot was taken intraoperatively from four of eight donors. Here immunoSEQ multiplex PCR was the method, and the copy in TCRdb shows in-frame clones only, minus some. The repertoire includes about 60,000 clones, around 94% of them detected once, and under 7% sits in the top ten. Germline lookup yields CDR1 ENHRY and CDR2 SYGVKD. CDR3 length: 14 residues. V dropped 2 bases and J dropped 10; count of bases not matched to a gene: 5. Of note for this clone: Its antigen remains unknown.

Findings of the study overall: Seemingly biased V and J gene usage marked thymic and blood repertoires.

The chain joins TRBV10-3 to TRBJ1-6; 7 bases match TRBD1. The receptor's source is a boy under two years old with a congenital heart defect but otherwise immunologically healthy. Sequences were obtained from blood. The CDR3 loop reads CAISETGEESPLHF. The CDR3 nucleotides are TGTGCCATCAGTGAGACAGGGGAGGAATCACCCCTCCACTTT.